One sample yielded the 25 T cell receptor beta chains listed below, sequenced in a study of shared T cell receptors in the human thymus. TCRdb's copy holds only in-frame clones and misses some; the assay was immunoSEQ multiplex PCR. This table holds some 700,000 clones, roughly 90% found once. This sample also appeared in a second study, on human thymus T cells.

The material sequenced was thymocytes. The source is a boy under three years old with a congenital heart defect.

This sequence joins TRBV30 and TRBJ2-3; 10 bases fit TRBD2. Germline CDR1 is GTSNPN and CDR2 is SVGIG (reference sequence). Trimming removed 3 bases from V and 2 bases from J; junction bases left unmatched: 23. The CDR3 has 21 residues. This chain's CDR3 is CAWRQGFRGNSGRSPTDTQYF. DNA for the CDR3: TGTGCCTGGAGACAGGGGTTTAGGGGGAATAGCGGGAGGTCACCCACAGATACGCAGTATTTT.

The rearrangement links TRBV27 to TRBJ1-2; possible D gene TRBD1, 5 bases. This CDR3 has 14 residues. Germline assignment: CDR1 MNHEY and CDR2 SMNVEV (reference sequence). The germline V and J ends were trimmed by 3 bases and 4 bases, with 12 bases remaining between them. The CDR3 DNA reads TGTGCCAGCAGTTTTCAGGGCCTCGGCTATGGCTACACCTTC. Protein: CASSFQGLGYGYTF.

On this clone: The sample carries other DNA sequences with the same CDR3. J is TRBJ1-1 and V is TRBV27, with unresolved D. CDR1 MNHEY and CDR2 SMNVEV come from the germline V gene (reference sequence). This CDR3 has 13 residues. Trimming removed 3 bases at V and 0 bases at J, with 5 bases between. This chain's CDR3 is CASSFRVNTEAFF. The CDR3 DNA reads as TGTGCCAGCAGTTTTAGAGTGAACACTGAAGCTTTCTTT.

On this clone: Other DNA sequences within the sample encode an identical CDR3. The chain has TRBV6-5 and TRBJ2-1, with 13 bases identical to TRBD2. The CDR3 loop spans 16 amino acids. J was trimmed by 6 bases and V by 2 bases; bases with no gene match: 4. Germline V lookup: CDR1 MNHEY, CDR2 SVGAGI. The CDR3, as DNA: TGTGCCAGCAGTTACGGTACTAGCGGGAGGGCCAATGAGCAGTTCTTC. Protein product: CASSYGTSGRANEQFF.

The J gene is TRBJ2-1, the V gene TRBV7-9, with 12 bases that match TRBD2. The CDR3 is 19 amino acids. Germline CDR1 is SEHNR and CDR2 is FQNEAQ (reference sequence). Trimming at V came to 0 bases and at J to 8 bases, leaving 14 bases not matched to a gene. CDR3: CASSLARLAGEGVGDEQFF. The CDR3 DNA reads as TGTGCCAGCAGCTTAGCTCGACTAGCGGGAGAGGGGGTCGGGGATGAGCAGTTCTTC.

The CDR3 nucleotides read TGTGCCAGCAAGGCGGGAGCGAGGGAGCAGTACTTC. Its protein is CASKAGAREQYF. This chain links TRBV6-1 with TRBJ2-7; 7 positions agree with TRBD2. Germline V gene sequence: CDR1 MNHNS, CDR2 SASEGT. Unmatched junction bases numbered 7, after V lost 7 bases and J lost 7 bases. The CDR3 has 12 residues.

The V gene is TRBV27, the J gene TRBJ1-5; D is unclear. Trimming removed 8 bases at V and 3 bases at J, with 23 bases between. The CDR3 covers 17 residues. In germline, CDR1 is MNHEY, CDR2 SMNVEV (reference sequence). CDR3 region: CASSLKVPQAPNQPQHF. The CDR3 DNA reads as TGTGCCAGCTCCCTGAAGGTTCCGCAGGCACCCAATCAGCCCCAGCATTTT.

The chain employs TRBV13 and TRBJ2-2; no reliable D call. V dropped 5 bases and J dropped 4 bases, with 29 bases sitting between them. The CDR3 has 20 residues. Germline CDR1 is PRHDT and CDR2 is FYEKMQ (reference sequence). The CDR3 sequence: CASSPRNPHRRVLSTGELFF. CDR3 sequence (DNA): TGTGCCAGCAGCCCCCGAAACCCCCACCGCCGGGTCCTTTCCACCGGGGAGCTGTTTTTT.

This chain connects TRBV4-3 to TRBJ1-2, with D possibly matching TRBD1 (5 bases). CDR1 is LGHNA, CDR2 YSLEER, per germline. This CDR3 spans 14 amino acids. V lost 2 bases, J lost 6 bases, and 13 bases lay in between. In DNA, the CDR3 is TGCGCCAGCAGCCAACTGCGACAGATGGATGGCTACACCTTC. Its translation is CASSQLRQMDGYTF.

Details on this clone: One end of the junction is discordant with germline, which a read error may explain. The V and J genes are TRBV5-5 and TRBJ2-3; 7 positions match TRBD1. CDR1 is SGHKS and CDR2 is YYEKEE in the germline V gene (reference sequence). The CDR3 totals 15 residues. The CDR3 spells CASSLGQSPLSTQYF. The CDR3 region has the DNA TGTGCCAGCAGTTTGGGACAGTCACCCCTCAGCACGCAGTATTTT.

The chain employs TRBV6-1 and TRBJ1-5; D might be TRBD1 (6 bases). The CDR3 is made up of 17 amino acids. Between the trimmed V and J ends, which lost 2 bases and 0 bases, there was a span of 14 bases. The germline V gene encodes CDR1 MNHNS and CDR2 SASEGT. This CDR3 reads CASSETQEQGSNQPQHF. The CDR3 DNA reads as TGTGCCAGCAGTGAAACCCAAGAACAGGGTAGCAATCAGCCCCAGCATTTT.

The chain has TRBV5-1 and TRBJ1-4, with TRBD1 matching over 9 bases. The CDR3 totals 16 residues. V shed 4 bases and J 2 bases; nucleotides not matched to a gene: 6. The V gene's germline CDR1 is SGHRS and CDR2 YFSETQ. This CDR3 reads CASSNSDRGTNEKLFF. In DNA, the CDR3 is TGCGCCAGCAGCAACTCTGACAGGGGGACTAATGAAAAACTGTTTTTT.

This chain uses TRBV27 with TRBJ2-7; D perhaps matches TRBD2 (6 bases). V shed 6 bases and J shed 2 bases, with 14 bases lying between them. Germline CDR1 reads MNHEY; CDR2 reads SMNVEV (reference sequence). The length of the CDR3 is 14 residues. For the CDR3, the DNA is TGTGCCAGCAGCTGGCGGGACTCACCCTACGAGCAGTACTTC. Its protein is CASSWRDSPYEQYF.

V is TRBV29-1 and J is TRBJ1-1; D is possibly TRBD1 (5 bases). The V gene lost 4 bases and the J gene lost 7 bases, with 13 bases spanning the gap. CDR1 and CDR2 (germline): SQVTM, ANQGSEA. The CDR3 loop spans 12 amino acids. The CDR3 sequence: CSVAPLGDEAFF. The CDR3 coding sequence is TGCAGCGTTGCCCCTTTAGGGGATGAAGCTTTCTTT.

This clone was picked up one time. The V and J genes are TRBV6-5 and TRBJ2-1, with D unclear. The CDR3 consists of 13 residues. Germline V CDR1 and CDR2: MNHEY, SVGAGI. Trimming removed 6 bases from V and 0 bases from J, with 6 bases in between. The DNA of the CDR3 is TGTGCCAGCAGAACAGCCTCCTACAATGAGCAGTTCTTC. Residues: CASRTASYNEQFF.

The rearrangement joins TRBV5-1 to TRBJ2-5, with 10 bases identical to TRBD2. The CDR3 runs to 17 residues. Germline lookup yields CDR1 SGHRS and CDR2 YFSETQ. Unmatched junction bases numbered 9, after V lost 0 bases and J lost 4 bases. This CDR3 reads CASSLVSLAGEPETQYF. The CDR3 DNA sequence: TGCGCCAGCAGCTTGGTTTCCCTAGCGGGAGAACCAGAGACCCAGTACTTC.

This clone showed up just a few times. The V and J genes are TRBV5-8 and TRBJ2-1; 10 positions agree with TRBD2. The CDR3 totals 13 residues. V was pared by 4 bases and J by 14 bases, with 9 bases of the junction left unmatched. Per germline, CDR1 SGHTS and CDR2 YDEGEE. CDR3 in DNA: TGTGCCAGCAGCCTCCGACTAGCGGGTTCCGAGTTCTTC. Translated, it gives CASSLRLAGSEFF. Filled out from reference TRBV5-8 and TRBJ2-1, the complete variable domain reads EAGVTQSPTHLIKTRGQQATLRCSPISGHTSVYWYQQALGLGLQFLLWYDEGEERNRGNFPPRFSGRQFPNYSSELNVNALELEDSALYLCASSLRLAGSEFFGPGTRLTVL.

CDR3 bases: TGTGCCAGCAGCCAAGGTTACCGGGAGGGCCTCTATGAGCAGTTCTTC. It specifies CASSQGYREGLYEQFF. V is TRBV4-2 and J is TRBJ2-1; 8 bases map to TRBD2. Germline V lookup: CDR1 LGHNA, CDR2 YNFKEQ. The V and J ends lost 1 base and 8 bases, in that order; junction bases with no gene match: 10. This CDR3 spans 16 amino acids.

The V gene is TRBV4-3, the J gene TRBJ2-5; 8 bases are shared with TRBD2. Germline-derived CDR1 and CDR2 are LGHNA and YSLEER. The CDR3 extends over 16 amino acids. V gave up 0 bases and J gave up 2 bases; unmatched junction bases: 5. Here the CDR3 reads CASSQDSGGKQETQYF. CDR3 DNA: TGCGCCAGCAGCCAAGATTCGGGAGGGAAACAAGAGACCCAGTACTTC.

The chain is built from TRBV9 and TRBJ2-1; D is possibly TRBD2 (7 bases). V dropped 0 bases and J dropped 6 bases, with 22 bases sitting between them. The CDR3 covers 18 residues. The germline gives CDR1 SGDLS, CDR2 YYNGEE. CDR3 protein: CASSVGRGELAFSNEQFF. CDR3 DNA sequence: TGTGCCAGCAGCGTAGGAAGGGGGGAACTAGCGTTTTCCAATGAGCAGTTCTTC.

The chain couples TRBV4-1 to TRBJ1-6; D not resolved. The V gene's germline CDR1 is MGHRA and CDR2 YSYEKL. The V and J ends lost 5 bases and 7 bases respectively, with 9 bases between them. The CDR3 has 13 residues. The CDR3 DNA reads TGCGCCAGCAGCAACACAGTGAATTCACCCCTCCACTTT. Its translation: CASSNTVNSPLHF.

The gene calls are TRBV28 and TRBJ2-4, with a tentative D call TRBD2 (5 bases). This CDR3 is 17 amino acids long. Per the germline V gene, CDR1 is MDHEN and CDR2 is SYDVKM. V gave up 5 bases and J gave up 1 base, with 18 bases separating them. The DNA for the CDR3 is TGTGCCAGCAGTATATCCGGGGAAACCCCGGCCAAAAACATTCAGTACTTC. It is translated as CASSISGETPAKNIQYF.

V usage is TRBV28 and J usage is TRBJ1-1; no clear D gene. The CDR3 contains 17 residues. Trimming left V 6 bases short and J 2 bases short, with 22 bases between. Germline V lookup: CDR1 MDHEN, CDR2 SYDVKM. The CDR3 loop reads CASSLNSGGVFNTEAFF. CDR3 bases: TGTGCCAGCAGCTTAAACAGCGGCGGGGTCTTTAACACTGAAGCTTTCTTT. The entire variable domain, with the rest obtained from reference TRBV28 and TRBJ1-1, is as follows: DVKVTQSSRYLVKRTGEKVFLECVQDMDHENMFWYRQDPGLGLRLIYFSYDVKMKEKGDIPEGYSVSREKKERFSLILESASTNQTSMYLCASSLNSGGVFNTEAFFGQGTRLTVV.

The chain uses TRBV6-6 and TRBJ2-7, with D perhaps matching TRBD2 (6 bases). Germline CDR1 is MNHNY and CDR2 is SVGAGI (reference sequence). V lost 0 bases and J 5 bases, leaving 8 bases between the germline ends. The CDR3 covers 13 residues. The CDR3 sequence: CASSYSGGHEQYF. CDR3 DNA sequence: TGTGCCAGCAGTTACTCGGGAGGCCACGAGCAGTACTTC.

The chain links TRBV4-2 to TRBJ2-1, with 9 positions matching TRBD2. The CDR3 spans 18 residues. V gave up 3 bases and J gave up 2 bases; unmatched junction bases: 11. Germline loops: CDR1 LGHNA, CDR2 YNFKEQ. The CDR3 sequence is CASSQGLLAGIPYNEQFF. CDR3 nucleotides: TGTGCCAGCAGCCAGGGGCTTCTAGCGGGGATCCCCTACAATGAGCAGTTCTTC.